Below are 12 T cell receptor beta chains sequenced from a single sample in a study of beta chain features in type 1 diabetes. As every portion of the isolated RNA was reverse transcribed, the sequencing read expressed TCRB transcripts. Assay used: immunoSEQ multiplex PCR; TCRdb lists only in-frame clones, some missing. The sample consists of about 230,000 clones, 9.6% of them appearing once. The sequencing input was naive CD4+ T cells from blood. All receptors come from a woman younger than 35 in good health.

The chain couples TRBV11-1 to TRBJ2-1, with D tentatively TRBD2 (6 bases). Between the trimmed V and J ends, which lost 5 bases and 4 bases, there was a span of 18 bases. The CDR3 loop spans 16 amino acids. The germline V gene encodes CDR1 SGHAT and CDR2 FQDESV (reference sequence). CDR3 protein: CASSPQRGLPYNEQFF. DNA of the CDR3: TGTGCCAGCAGCCCCCAGAGGGGACTGCCTTACAATGAGCAGTTCTTC.

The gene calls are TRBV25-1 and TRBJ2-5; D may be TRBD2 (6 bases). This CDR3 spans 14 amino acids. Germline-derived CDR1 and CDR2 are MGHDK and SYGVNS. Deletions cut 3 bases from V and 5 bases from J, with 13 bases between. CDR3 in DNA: TGTGCCAGCAGTGATCTGGGGGGAGTGGAGACCCAGTACTTC. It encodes CASSDLGGVETQYF.

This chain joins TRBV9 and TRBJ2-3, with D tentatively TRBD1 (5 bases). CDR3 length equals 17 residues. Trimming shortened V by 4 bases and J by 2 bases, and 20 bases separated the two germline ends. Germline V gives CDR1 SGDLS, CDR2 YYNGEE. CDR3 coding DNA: TGTGCCAGCAGCCCTAACTGGGGCCCTGCTGACACAGATACGCAGTATTTT. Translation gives CASSPNWGPADTDTQYF. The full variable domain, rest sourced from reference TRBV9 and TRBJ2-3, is DSGVTQTPKHLITATGQRVTLRCSPRSGDLSVYWYQQSLDQGLQFLIQYYNGEERAKGNILERFSAQQFPDLHSELNLSSLELGDSALYFCASSPNWGPADTDTQYFGPGTRLTVL.

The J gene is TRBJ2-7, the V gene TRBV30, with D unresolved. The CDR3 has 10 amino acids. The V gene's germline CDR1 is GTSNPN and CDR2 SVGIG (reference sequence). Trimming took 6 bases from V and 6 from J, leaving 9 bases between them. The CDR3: CACEVGEQYF. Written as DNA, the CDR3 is TGTGCCTGTGAGGTAGGCGAGCAGTACTTC.

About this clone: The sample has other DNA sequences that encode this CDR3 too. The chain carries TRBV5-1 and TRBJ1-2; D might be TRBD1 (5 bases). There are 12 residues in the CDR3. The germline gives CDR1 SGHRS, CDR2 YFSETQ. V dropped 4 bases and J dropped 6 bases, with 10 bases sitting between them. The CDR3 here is CASSGGADGYTF. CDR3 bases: TGCGCCAGCAGCGGCGGGGCGGATGGCTACACCTTC.

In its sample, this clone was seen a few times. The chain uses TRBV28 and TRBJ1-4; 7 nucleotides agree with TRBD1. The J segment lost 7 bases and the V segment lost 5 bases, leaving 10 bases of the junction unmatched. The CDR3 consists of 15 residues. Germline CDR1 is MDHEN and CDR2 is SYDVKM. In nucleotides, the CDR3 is TGTGCCAGCAGTACCACAGGAGGGGGCTCTGAAAAACTGTTTTTT. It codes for CASSTTGGGSEKLFF.

CDR3 DNA sequence: TGCGCCAGCAGGGGGACAACCGGGGGGACTGAAGCTTTCTTT. It encodes CASRGTTGGTEAFF. This chain links TRBV5-1 with TRBJ1-1, with D tentatively TRBD1 (6 bases). This CDR3 has 14 residues. V lost 5 bases and J 5 bases, leaving 16 bases between the germline ends. The germline CDR1 and CDR2 sequences are SGHRS and YFSETQ.

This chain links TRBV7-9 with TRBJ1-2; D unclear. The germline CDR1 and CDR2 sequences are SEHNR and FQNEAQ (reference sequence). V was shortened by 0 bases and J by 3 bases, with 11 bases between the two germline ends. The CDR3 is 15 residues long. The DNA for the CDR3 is TGTGCCAGCAGCTTAGCGGCAGGTCCAGACTATGGCTACACCTTC. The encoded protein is CASSLAAGPDYGYTF. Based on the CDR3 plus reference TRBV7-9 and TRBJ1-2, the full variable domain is DTGVSQNPRHKITKRGQNVTFRCDPISEHNRLYWYRQTLGQGPEFLTYFQNEAQLEKSRLLSDRFSAERPKGSFSTLEIQRTEQGDSAMYLCASSLAAGPDYGYTFGSGTRLTVV.

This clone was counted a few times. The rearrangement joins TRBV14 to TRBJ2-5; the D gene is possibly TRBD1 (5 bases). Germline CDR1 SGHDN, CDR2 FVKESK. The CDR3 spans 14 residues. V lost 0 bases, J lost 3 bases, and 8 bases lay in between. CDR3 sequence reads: CASSQDAGKETQYF. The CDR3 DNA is TGTGCCAGCAGCCAAGATGCAGGGAAAGAGACCCAGTACTTC.

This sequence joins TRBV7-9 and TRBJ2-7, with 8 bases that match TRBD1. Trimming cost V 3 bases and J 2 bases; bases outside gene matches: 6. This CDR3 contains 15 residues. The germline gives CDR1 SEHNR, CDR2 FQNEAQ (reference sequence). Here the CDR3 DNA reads TGTGCCAGCAGCTTGGCCGGGACAGGCACCTACGAGCAGTACTTC. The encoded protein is CASSLAGTGTYEQYF.

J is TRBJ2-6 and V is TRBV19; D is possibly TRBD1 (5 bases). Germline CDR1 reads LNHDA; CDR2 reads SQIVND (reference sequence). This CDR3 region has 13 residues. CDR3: CDVGAPGANVLTF. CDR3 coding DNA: TGTGACGTAGGGGCGCCTGGGGCCAACGTCCTGACTTTC.

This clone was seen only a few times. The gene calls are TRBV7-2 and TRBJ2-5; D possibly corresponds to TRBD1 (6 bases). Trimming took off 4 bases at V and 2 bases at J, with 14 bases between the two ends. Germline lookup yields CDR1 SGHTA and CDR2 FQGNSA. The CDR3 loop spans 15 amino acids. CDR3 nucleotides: TGTGCCAGCAGCTCGACAGGAACTCTTCAAGAGACCCAGTACTTC. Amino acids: CASSSTGTLQETQYF.